The 24 T cell receptor beta chains below were found in one sample sequenced in a study of CD8+ T cells in alopecia areata. Researchers gathered lesional scalp punch biopsies and peripheral blood from patients with alopecia areata. Extracted from the samples, RNA was reverse transcribed into cDNA to serve as the sequencing template. Clones were sequenced by immunoSEQ multiplex PCR, and TCRdb holds only the in-frame ones, with some missing. The sample includes some 15,000 clones, about 61% of them seen just once. Sequencing was carried out using skin. These receptors were collected from a human donor with alopecia areata.

The V and J genes are TRBV9 and TRBJ2-3; possibly TRBD2 for D (6 bases). Germline assignment: CDR1 SGDLS and CDR2 YYNGEE. V was shortened by 0 bases and J by 5 bases, with 16 bases between the two germline ends. The CDR3 has 16 residues. CDR3 DNA sequence: TGTGCCAGCAGCGTAGAAGCAACTAGCCGGGGAGATACGCAGTATTTT. Its translation: CASSVEATSRGDTQYF.

The genes are TRBV2 and TRBJ1-5, with D perhaps matching TRBD1 (6 bases). The V and J ends lost 8 bases and 4 bases respectively, with 18 bases between them. The CDR3 contains 15 residues. The germline V gene encodes CDR1 SNHLY and CDR2 FYNNEI. The CDR3 DNA reads TGTGCCAGCCACTACGGACAGCGGTGGAATCAGCCCCAGCATTTT. Translation: CASHYGQRWNQPQHF.

The chain couples TRBV28 to TRBJ2-1; weak D call: TRBD1 (5 bases). CDR3 length equals 14 residues. Trimming removed 11 bases from V and 0 bases from J, with 14 bases in between. CDR1 is MDHEN, CDR2 SYDVKM, per germline. CDR3 loop: CAVQGAGSYNEQFF. CDR3 DNA: TGTGCCGTTCAGGGTGCAGGCTCCTACAATGAGCAGTTCTTC. Variable domain in full (rest from reference TRBV28 and TRBJ2-1): DVKVTQSSRYLVKRTGEKVFLECVQDMDHENMFWYRQDPGLGLRLIYFSYDVKMKEKGDIPEGYSVSREKKERFSLILESASTNQTSMYLCAVQGAGSYNEQFFGPGTRLTVL.

The chain couples TRBV11-2 to TRBJ2-5, with TRBD2 matching 13 bases. V shed 3 bases and J 5 bases; nucleotides not matched to a gene: 9. Germline V CDR1 and CDR2: SGHAT, FQNNGV. This CDR3 spans 17 amino acids. CDR3 loop: CASSFLRLAGGGETQYF. In DNA form, the CDR3 reads TGTGCCAGCAGCTTCCTTCGACTAGCGGGAGGAGGGGAGACCCAGTACTTC.

This clone was recorded a few times. The chain couples TRBV18 to TRBJ1-1; unclear D gene. This CDR3 is 19 amino acids long. CDR1 and CDR2 (germline): KGHSH, LQKENI. Trimming pared 2 bases from V and 5 bases from J, leaving 27 bases between. Written as DNA, the CDR3 is TGTGCCAGCTCACCATTTGATATACAAACCATCCTACCCCCAACTGAAGCTTTCTTT. Protein sequence: CASSPFDIQTILPPTEAFF.

This clone has more than one count but fewer than ten. The V call is TRBV7-2, the J call TRBJ2-1; 14 bases fit TRBD2. V gave up 2 bases and J gave up 2 bases; unmatched junction bases: 8. The CDR3 runs to 19 residues. Germline V CDR1 and CDR2: SGHTA, FQGNSA. The CDR3 DNA reads TGTGCCAGCAGCTTATCCGGGACTAGCGGGAGAAGGGCCTACAATGAGCAGTTCTTC. It is translated as CASSLSGTSGRRAYNEQFF.

The chain employs TRBV5-1 and TRBJ2-7; possible D gene TRBD2, 5 bases. The CDR3 extends over 14 amino acids. From germline, CDR1 is SGHRS and CDR2 YFSETQ. V was pared by 5 bases and J by 5 bases, with 17 bases between. The CDR3 DNA reads as TGCGCCAGCAGAAGGACTGGAATAGACAACGAGCAGTACTTC. Amino acids: CASRRTGIDNEQYF.

This clone has only one observation. The chain couples TRBV7-6 to TRBJ2-1; D uncertain. Trimming took off 6 bases at V and 8 bases at J, with 11 bases between the two ends. This CDR3 region has 12 residues. Germline V gives CDR1 SGHVS, CDR2 FNYEAQ. The CDR3 sequence is CASSYRLDEQFF. Here the CDR3 DNA reads TGTGCCAGCAGTTATCGCCTGGATGAGCAGTTCTTC.

The chain couples TRBV10-3 to TRBJ2-3; possibly TRBD2 for D (5 bases). Germline V gene sequence: CDR1 ENHRY, CDR2 SYGVKD. The CDR3 is 15 amino acids. V was trimmed by 5 bases and J by 6 bases, leaving 18 bases between them. The CDR3 nucleotides are TGTGCCATCAGTTACAACAGCGGCCTCCGTGATACGCAGTATTTT. It is translated as CAISYNSGLRDTQYF.

The chain carries TRBV7-3 and TRBJ2-5, with TRBD2 as a possible D gene (6 bases). The assigned J gene may be wrong: the sequence end matches TRBJ2-7 better. The germline CDR1 and CDR2 sequences are SGHTA and FQGTGA. CDR3 length equals 12 residues. CDR3 protein: CASSQAGSEQYF. In nucleotides, the CDR3 is TGTGCCAGCAGCCAGGCGGGGAGCGAGCAGTACTTC.

The J gene is TRBJ2-7, the V gene TRBV9, with D perhaps given as TRBD1 or TRBD2 (5 bases each). Germline loops: CDR1 SGDLS, CDR2 YYNGEE. The CDR3 length is 14 residues. The V end was cut by 4 bases, the J end by 6 bases, with 17 bases between. Here the CDR3 reads CASSPWDVRSEQYF. The CDR3 bases are TGTGCCAGCAGCCCCTGGGACGTACGTAGCGAGCAGTACTTC. Full variable domain (missing parts from reference TRBV9 and TRBJ2-7): DSGVTQTPKHLITATGQRVTLRCSPRSGDLSVYWYQQSLDQGLQFLIQYYNGEERAKGNILERFSAQQFPDLHSELNLSSLELGDSALYFCASSPWDVRSEQYFGPGTRLTVT.

V and J are TRBV2 and TRBJ2-3; TRBD2 agrees at 16 bases. Germline V gives CDR1 SNHLY, CDR2 FYNNEI. The V segment lost 7 bases and the J segment 3 bases; nucleotides outside the gene matches: 19. The CDR3 sequence is 21 residues long. CDR3 DNA sequence: TGTGCCAGCACCCAATTGGGGACTAGCGGGAGGGAGCTGGGGGGGACAGATACGCAGTATTTT. This translates into CASTQLGTSGRELGGTDTQYF.

This clone was seen more than once but under ten times. V usage is TRBV5-1 and J usage is TRBJ2-1; the D is unclear. The CDR3 is 13 amino acids. V lost 4 bases and J lost 7, with 12 bases in between. From germline, CDR1 is SGHRS and CDR2 YFSETQ. CDR3 region: CASSSGSRNEQFF. The CDR3 DNA follows: TGCGCCAGCAGCAGTGGCAGCCGTAATGAGCAGTTCTTC.

V usage is TRBV2 and J usage is TRBJ2-3; D is uncertain. V gave up 3 bases and J gave up 2 bases, with 15 bases separating them. Germline values: CDR1 SNHLY, CDR2 FYNNEI. The CDR3 runs to 16 residues. CDR3 bases: TGTGCCAGCAGTGAGCGTATAGACCGAATCACAGATACGCAGTATTTT. Translation: CASSERIDRITDTQYF.

The chain joins TRBV28 to TRBJ2-4, with 12 positions matching TRBD1. With V trimmed by 5 bases and J by 1 base, 9 bases remained unmatched. The CDR3 has 18 residues. Germline CDR1 and CDR2: MDHEN and SYDVKM. CDR3 loop: CASSLPGQGAWAKNIQYF. The CDR3 DNA sequence: TGTGCCAGCAGTCTCCCGGGACAGGGGGCCTGGGCCAAAAACATTCAGTACTTC.

The rearrangement joins TRBV23-1 to TRBJ2-1; tentatively, D is TRBD2 (6 bases). TRBV23-1 is flagged as an ORF with uncertain function. CDR3 length: 16 amino acids. Trimming pared 0 bases from V and 5 bases from J, leaving 14 bases between. The CDR3 region has the DNA TGCGCCAGCAGTCAATCTTCCCGGGGGTGTCACAATGAGCAGTTCTTC. Translation gives CASSQSSRGCHNEQFF.

This clone was seen more than once but under ten times. The V call is TRBV14, the J call TRBJ2-2, with D possibly being TRBD1 (5 bases). Trimming removed 4 bases from V and 8 bases from J, with 8 bases in between. There are 12 residues in the CDR3. Germline loops: CDR1 SGHDN, CDR2 FVKESK. CDR3 residues: CASSLRVGELFF. CDR3 sequence (DNA): TGTGCCAGCAGCCTCAGGGTAGGGGAGCTGTTTTTT.

V gene TRBV10-1 combines with J gene TRBJ2-7; 9 bases agree with TRBD1. Germline V lookup: CDR1 WNHNN, CDR2 SYGVQD (reference sequence). This CDR3 comprises 13 residues. Trimming at V came to 7 bases and at J to 5 bases, leaving 6 bases not matched to a gene. The CDR3 sequence: CASTGTGSNEQYF. CDR3 in DNA: TGCGCCAGCACCGGGACAGGGAGCAACGAGCAGTACTTC.

The rearrangement uses TRBV6-6 and TRBJ2-3; TRBD2 matches at 10 bases. Unmatched junction bases numbered 11, after V lost 6 bases and J lost 8 bases. CDR3 length: 15 amino acids. Germline CDR1 MNHNY, CDR2 SVGAGI (reference sequence). CDR3 region: CASSPGTSVTTTQYF. In DNA form, the CDR3 reads TGTGCCAGCAGCCCCGGGACTAGCGTGACGACTACGCAGTATTTT.

The chain joins TRBV27 to TRBJ2-3; 7 bases map to TRBD2. V lost 2 bases to trimming and J lost 2 bases; unmatched junction nucleotides: 1. CDR3 length: 14 amino acids. Germline loops: CDR1 MNHEY, CDR2 SMNVEV (reference sequence). This CDR3 reads CASSLGRATDTQYF. DNA for the CDR3: TGTGCCAGCAGTTTAGGGAGGGCCACAGATACGCAGTATTTT.

The rearrangement uses TRBV5-1 and TRBJ2-2, with D possibly TRBD2 on 5 matching bases. V was pared by 4 bases and J by 8 bases, with 21 bases between. Germline CDR1 and CDR2: SGHRS and YFSETQ. The CDR3 is 16 amino acids. CDR3 loop: CASSRGGARPKGELFF. DNA of the CDR3: TGCGCCAGCAGCCGAGGAGGAGCGAGACCCAAGGGGGAGCTGTTTTTT.

The V and J genes are TRBV7-9 and TRBJ1-6, with a possible D match to TRBD1 (6 bases). Germline V gene lookup returns CDR1 SEHNR and CDR2 FQNEAQ (reference sequence). CDR3 length equals 17 residues. The germline V and J ends were trimmed by 3 bases and 6 bases, with 18 bases remaining between them. DNA for the CDR3: TGTGCCAGCAGCTTGGGGGCAGGGCCTATGCTTAATTCACCCCTCCACTTT. It is translated as CASSLGAGPMLNSPLHF. Variable domain in full (rest from reference TRBV7-9 and TRBJ1-6): DTGVSQNPRHKITKRGQNVTFRCDPISEHNRLYWYRQTLGQGPEFLTYFQNEAQLEKSRLLSDRFSAERPKGSFSTLEIQRTEQGDSAMYLCASSLGAGPMLNSPLHFGNGTRLTVT.

This clone was seen a handful of times. At one boundary the junction diverges from the germline segment, which might be a read error. Other DNA sequences in the sample encode the same CDR3. The rearrangement links TRBV4-1 to TRBJ2-3; D gene unclear. The CDR3 is 13 amino acids. Germline V gene data show CDR1 as MGHRA and CDR2 as YSYEKL. The CDR3 loop reads CASSQSSTDTQYF. Here the CDR3 DNA reads TGTGCCAGCAGCCAATCAAGCACAGATACGCAGTATTTT.

The chain joins TRBV29-1 to TRBJ2-7; 8 positions match TRBD1. Trimming cost V 5 bases and J 3 bases; bases outside gene matches: 9. CDR1 is SQVTM and CDR2 is ANQGSEA in the germline V gene. This CDR3 is built from 14 residues. CDR3 in DNA: TGCAGCGTTAGCAGGGGGCGTTTTATCTACGAGCAGTACTTC. Residues: CSVSRGRFIYEQYF.